Listed here are 26 T cell receptor beta chains from one sample, sequenced in a study of T cell responses to AZD1222 COVID-19 vaccine. TCRdb keeps only in-frame clones here, not all; method: immunoSEQ multiplex PCR. This table has about 150,000 clones, around 85% appearing once. Here the sequenced sample was peripheral blood, taken 28 days after the second AZD1222 dose. The receptors come from an adult who received the AZD1222 COVID-19 vaccine.

This rearrangement joins TRBV3-1 (or the pseudogene TRBV3-2) to TRBJ2-1, with 11 bases that match TRBD2. Germline trimming cut 4 bases from V and 3 bases from J; bases unmatched to any gene: 8. This CDR3 region has 17 residues. Germline-derived CDR1 and CDR2 are LGHDT and YNNKEL (reference sequence). The CDR3 spells CASSRKGLAGNYNEQFF. In DNA, the CDR3 is TGTGCCAGCAGCCGAAAAGGACTAGCGGGCAACTACAATGAGCAGTTCTTC.

The chain has TRBV5-6 and TRBJ1-4, with 8 bases lining up with TRBD1. J was trimmed by 7 bases and V by 0 bases; bases with no gene match: 5. The CDR3 length is 15 residues. Germline V gene sequence: CDR1 SGHDT, CDR2 YYEEEE. The DNA for the CDR3 is TGTGCCAGCAGCTTGGGGACAGGGCCGGGTGAAAAACTGTTTTTT. It specifies CASSLGTGPGEKLFF. Together with reference TRBV5-6 and TRBJ1-4, the CDR3 gives the full variable domain: DAGVTQSPTHLIKTRGQQVTLRCSPKSGHDTVSWYQQALGQGPQFIFQYYEEEERQRGNFPDRFSGHQFPNYSSELNVNALLLGDSALYLCASSLGTGPGEKLFFGSGTQLSVL.

This clone came up a few times. The CDR3 coding sequence is TGCGCCAGCAGCCGAACCGTCACTCGGGGTTCCCAGCCCCAGCATTTT. Its protein product is CASSRTVTRGSQPQHF. The rearrangement joins TRBV4-1 to TRBJ1-5; D remains ambiguous. The V gene lost 4 bases and the J gene lost 7 bases, with 20 bases spanning the gap. This CDR3 has 16 residues. CDR1 is MGHRA and CDR2 is YSYEKL in the germline V gene.

The chain has TRBV19 and TRBJ2-2; 11 nucleotides match TRBD2. Unmatched junction bases numbered 7, after V lost 1 base and J lost 0 bases. Germline CDR1 reads LNHDA; CDR2 reads SQIVND (reference sequence). This CDR3 spans 19 amino acids. CDR3 DNA sequence: TGTGCCAGTAGTATAGCGGCTAGCGGGGGGACTACGAACACCGGGGAGCTGTTTTTT. It encodes CASSIAASGGTTNTGELFF. Complete variable domain (other parts from reference TRBV19 and TRBJ2-2): DGGITQSPKYLFRKEGQNVTLSCEQNLNHDAMYWYRQDPGQGLRLIYYSQIVNDFQKGDIAEGYSVSREKKESFPLTVTSAQKNPTAFYLCASSIAASGGTTNTGELFFGEGSRLTVL.

V is TRBV27 and J is TRBJ1-4, with 7 nucleotides matching TRBD1. This CDR3 is 12 amino acids long. V dropped 3 bases and J dropped 15; count of bases not matched to a gene: 7. Germline CDR1 reads MNHEY; CDR2 reads SMNVEV (reference sequence). The CDR3 bases are TGTGCCAGCAGTTTTTGGGGGGACAGATTGTTTTTT. Translated, it gives CASSFWGDRLFF.

The chain couples TRBV5-5 to TRBJ1-2, with TRBD1 matching 9 bases. The germline CDR1 and CDR2 sequences are SGHKS and YYEKEE (reference sequence). The CDR3 contains 16 residues. Trimming at V came to 1 base and at J to 3 bases, leaving 7 bases not matched to a gene. CDR3 in amino acids: CASSLFPGQGDYGYTF. As DNA, the CDR3 is TGTGCCAGCAGCTTGTTTCCGGGACAGGGAGACTATGGCTACACCTTC.

This clone was seen only a few times. The chain combines TRBV24-1 with TRBJ2-2; 7 positions match TRBD1. The length of the CDR3 is 15 residues. The trim removed 5 bases at V and 3 bases at J, leaving 5 bases unmatched. In germline, CDR1 is KGHDR, CDR2 SFDVKD. CDR3 protein: CATSARGSDTGELFF. In DNA, the CDR3 is TGTGCCACCAGTGCCAGGGGGTCCGACACCGGGGAGCTGTTTTTT.

The V and J genes are TRBV7-2 and TRBJ2-2; a possible D gene is TRBD2 (7 bases). The CDR3 is 16 residues long. The V and J ends lost 6 bases and 2 bases respectively, with 16 bases between them. Germline values: CDR1 SGHTA, CDR2 FQGNSA. The CDR3, as DNA: TGTGCCAGCAGGTGGGCGGGGGCGCCTAACACCGGGGAGCTGTTTTTT. This sequence encodes CASRWAGAPNTGELFF.

The chain employs TRBV10-3 and TRBJ2-7; TRBD1 matches at 10 bases. Per germline, CDR1 ENHRY and CDR2 SYGVKD. This CDR3 contains 14 residues. V shed 4 bases and J 6 bases; nucleotides not matched to a gene: 6. The CDR3 spells CAISGGTGVGEQYF. The CDR3 DNA reads as TGTGCCATCAGTGGGGGGACAGGGGTGGGCGAGCAGTACTTC.

The rearrangement joins TRBV6-2 or TRBV6-3 to TRBJ1-1; D is undetermined. Germline loops: CDR1 MNHEY, CDR2 SVGEGT. V was trimmed by 5 bases and J by 3 bases, leaving 7 bases between them. The CDR3 extends over 12 amino acids. CDR3 amino acids: CASSVGHTEAFF. The CDR3 DNA is TGTGCCAGCAGTGTCGGGCACACTGAAGCTTTCTTT.

The chain carries TRBV11-2 and TRBJ1-4, with D possibly being TRBD1 (6 bases). The CDR3 has 16 amino acids. V was shortened by 5 bases and J by 6 bases, with 19 bases between the two germline ends. Germline V gene lookup returns CDR1 SGHAT and CDR2 FQNNGV. The CDR3 DNA sequence: TGTGCCAGCAGCCATCTGAGGGGGGCTCGGGATGAAAAACTGTTTTTT. Amino acids: CASSHLRGARDEKLFF.

This clone has just one count. The V gene is TRBV4-2, the J gene TRBJ2-5, with D tentatively TRBD2 (5 bases). This CDR3 is built from 13 residues. The germline gives CDR1 LGHNA, CDR2 YNFKEQ. V was clipped by 1 base and J by 3 bases, with 6 bases between them. The CDR3 DNA reads TGTGCCAGCAGCCAAGCCGGGGAAGAGACCCAGTACTTC. Protein sequence: CASSQAGEETQYF.

The chain couples TRBV4-3 to TRBJ2-1; maybe TRBD2 (5 bases). Germline V gene lookup returns CDR1 LGHNA and CDR2 YSLEER. Trimming left V 5 bases short and J 9 bases short, with 17 bases between. The CDR3 has 14 residues. CDR3 bases: TGCGCCAGCAGCTTCGGGGTCGGAGTAAGTGAGCAGTTCTTC. Protein sequence: CASSFGVGVSEQFF.

The chain uses TRBV20-1 and TRBJ2-1; TRBD1 aligns across 8 bases. Germline V gives CDR1 DFQATT, CDR2 SNEGSKA (reference sequence). The CDR3 covers 11 residues. Trimming took 5 bases from V and 12 from J; bases not matched to a gene: 6. CDR3 sequence (DNA): TGCAGTGCTTCTACAGGGGGACGGCAGTTCTTC. Translation: CSASTGGRQFF.

This sequence joins TRBV6-1 and TRBJ1-5, with D unresolved. Per germline, CDR1 MNHNS and CDR2 SASEGT. Between the trimmed V and J ends, which lost 2 bases and 9 bases, there was a span of 5 bases. The CDR3 consists of 11 residues. CDR3 DNA: TGTGCCAGCAGTGAATCTGGGCCCCAGCATTTT. This gives the protein CASSESGPQHF.

V gene TRBV2 combines with J gene TRBJ2-2; weak D call: TRBD1 (5 bases). Germline lookup yields CDR1 SNHLY and CDR2 FYNNEI. The CDR3 covers 14 residues. The ends were cut back, 6 bases at V and 7 bases at J, with 15 bases in the middle. CDR3 sequence (DNA): TGTGCCAGCAGCGAAATCAGGGATAACGGGGAGCTGTTTTTT. As protein: CASSEIRDNGELFF.

The chain links TRBV10-2 to TRBJ2-5, with TRBD1 matching over 8 bases. The CDR3 runs 15 residues. The germline V gene encodes CDR1 WSHSY and CDR2 SAAADI. V lost 8 bases to trimming and J lost 4 bases; unmatched junction nucleotides: 12. The CDR3: CASRKDRVEGETQYF. The CDR3 DNA is TGCGCCAGCCGAAAGGACAGGGTGGAGGGAGAGACCCAGTACTTC.

The chain carries TRBV6-6 and TRBJ2-7; 7 bases match TRBD1. Germline V gene lookup returns CDR1 MNHNY and CDR2 SVGAGI (reference sequence). The trim removed 2 bases at V and 2 bases at J, leaving 6 bases unmatched. CDR3 length equals 15 residues. The CDR3 nucleotides read TGTGCCAGCAGTTACGGTCAGGGGGACCCCTACGAGCAGTACTTC. It encodes CASSYGQGDPYEQYF.

This sequence joins TRBV18 and TRBJ1-2, with 7 bases aligning to TRBD1. The CDR3 consists of 15 residues. CDR1 and CDR2 (germline): KGHSH, LQKENI. J gave up 2 bases and V 4 bases, and 7 bases lay outside the gene matches. The CDR3 sequence: CASSLGQLPNYGYTF. In DNA form, the CDR3 reads TGTGCCAGCTCACTGGGACAGCTCCCCAACTATGGCTACACCTTC. Together with reference TRBV18 and TRBJ1-2, the CDR3 gives the full variable domain: NAGVMQNPRHLVRRRGQEARLRCSPMKGHSHVYWYRQLPEEGLKFMVYLQKENIIDESGMPKERFSAEFPKEGPSILRIQQVVRGDSAAYFCASSLGQLPNYGYTFGSGTRLTVV.

The CDR3 sequence: CASNRDRGNTIYF. The DNA of the CDR3 is TGTGCCAGCAATCGGGACAGAGGAAACACCATATATTTT. The V gene is TRBV6-5, the J gene TRBJ1-3; 7 positions agree with TRBD1. Trimming took 7 bases from V and 4 from J; bases not matched to a gene: 4. The CDR3 runs to 13 residues. Germline-derived CDR1 and CDR2 are MNHEY and SVGAGI.

The chain is built from TRBV18 and TRBJ1-2; D perhaps matches TRBD1 (5 bases). The CDR3 is made up of 17 amino acids. With 0 bases removed from V and 8 bases from J, the gap between germline ends came to 22 bases. Per germline, CDR1 KGHSH and CDR2 LQKENI. CDR3 sequence: CASSPPPRRDRLGGYTF. CDR3 DNA: TGTGCCAGCTCACCACCCCCTCGACGGGACCGCCTCGGCGGCTACACCTTC.

The chain links TRBV6-5 to TRBJ1-6; no firm D call. The V gene lost 5 bases and the J gene lost 0 bases, with 8 bases spanning the gap. Germline CDR1 reads MNHEY; CDR2 reads SVGAGI. This CDR3 has 15 amino acids. The CDR3 region is CASSPVSSYNSPLHF. DNA of the CDR3: TGTGCCAGCAGTCCCGTCAGCTCCTATAATTCACCCCTCCACTTT.

The DNA of the CDR3 is TGTGCCAGCAGCCGGCCCGCAGGGCCCCAGCATTTT. Translated, it gives CASSRPAGPQHF. V usage is TRBV6-6 and J usage is TRBJ1-5, with no clear D. This CDR3 spans 12 amino acids. CDR1 and CDR2 from the germline V gene are MNHNY and SVGAGI (reference sequence). V dropped 6 bases and J dropped 9 bases, with 12 bases sitting between them.

This chain links TRBV6-5 with TRBJ2-7; maybe TRBD1 (7 bases). The CDR3 has 14 amino acids. The germline V gene has CDR1 MNHEY and CDR2 SVGAGI. Deletions cut 5 bases from V and 4 bases from J, with 15 bases between. The CDR3 DNA sequence: TGTGCCAGCAGTAGCGAACAGGGGAGGTACGAGCAGTACTTC. It specifies CASSSEQGRYEQYF.

The chain joins TRBV6-1 to TRBJ2-1, with D perhaps TRBD1 (5 bases). CDR3 length equals 15 residues. V lost 2 bases, J lost 4 bases, and 12 bases lay in between. In germline, CDR1 is MNHNS, CDR2 SASEGT. The CDR3 nucleotides read TGTGCCAGCAGTGAACAGGGCCCCTCTTACAATGAGCAGTTCTTC. It specifies CASSEQGPSYNEQFF.

This clone was observed a single time. This chain connects TRBV6-1 to TRBJ1-5; D not resolved. Germline CDR1 and CDR2: MNHNS and SASEGT. The CDR3 covers 16 residues. The V end was cut by 4 bases, the J end by 1 base, with 14 bases between. CDR3 nucleotides: TGTGCCAGCAGTGTTTTTACGGTGGGAAGCAATCAGCCCCAGCATTTT. This translates into CASSVFTVGSNQPQHF.